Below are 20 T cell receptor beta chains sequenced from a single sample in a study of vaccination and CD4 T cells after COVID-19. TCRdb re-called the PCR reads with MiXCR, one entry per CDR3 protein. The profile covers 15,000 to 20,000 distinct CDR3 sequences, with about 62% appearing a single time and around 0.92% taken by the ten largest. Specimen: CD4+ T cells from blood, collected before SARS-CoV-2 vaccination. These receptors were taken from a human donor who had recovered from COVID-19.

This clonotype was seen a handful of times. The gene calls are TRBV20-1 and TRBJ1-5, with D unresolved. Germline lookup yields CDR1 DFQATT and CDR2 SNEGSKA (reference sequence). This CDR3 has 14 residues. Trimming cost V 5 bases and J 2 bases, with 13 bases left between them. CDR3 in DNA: TGCAGTGCTTATCAGACCGGACGCAATCAGCCCCAGCATTTT. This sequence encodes CSAYQTGRNQPQHF.

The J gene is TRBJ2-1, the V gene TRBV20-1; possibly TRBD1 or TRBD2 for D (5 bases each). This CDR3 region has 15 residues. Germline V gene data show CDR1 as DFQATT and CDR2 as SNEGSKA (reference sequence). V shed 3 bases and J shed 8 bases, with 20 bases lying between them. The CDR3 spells CSASATGLPADEQFF. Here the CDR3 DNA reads TGCAGTGCTAGTGCTACAGGACTCCCTGCCGATGAGCAGTTCTTC.

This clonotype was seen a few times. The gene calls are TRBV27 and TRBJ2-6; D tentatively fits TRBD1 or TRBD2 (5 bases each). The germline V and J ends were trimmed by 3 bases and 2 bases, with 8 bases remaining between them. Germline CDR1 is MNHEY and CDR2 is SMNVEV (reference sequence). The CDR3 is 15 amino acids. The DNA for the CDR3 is TGTGCCAGCAGTTTTAGGGACCCTGGGGCCAACGTCCTGACTTTC. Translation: CASSFRDPGANVLTF.

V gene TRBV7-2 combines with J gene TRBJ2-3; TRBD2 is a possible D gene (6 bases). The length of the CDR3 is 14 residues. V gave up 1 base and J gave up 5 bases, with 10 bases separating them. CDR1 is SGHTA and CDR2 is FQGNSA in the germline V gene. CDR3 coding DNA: TGTGCCAGCAGCTTAGGAGCTAGCGAAGATACGCAGTATTTT. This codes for CASSLGASEDTQYF.

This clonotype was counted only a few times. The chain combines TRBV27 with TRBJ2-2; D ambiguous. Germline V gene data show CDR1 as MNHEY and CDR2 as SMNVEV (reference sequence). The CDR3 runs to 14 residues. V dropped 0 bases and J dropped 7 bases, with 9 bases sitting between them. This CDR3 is CASSLSPFGGELFF. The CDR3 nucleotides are TGTGCCAGCAGTTTATCTCCATTTGGCGGGGAGCTGTTTTTT.

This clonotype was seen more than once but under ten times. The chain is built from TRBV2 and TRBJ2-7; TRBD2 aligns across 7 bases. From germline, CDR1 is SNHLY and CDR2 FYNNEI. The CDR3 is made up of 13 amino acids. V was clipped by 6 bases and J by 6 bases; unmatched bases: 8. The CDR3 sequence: CASRRTSSLEQYF. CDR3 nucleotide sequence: TGTGCCAGCAGACGGACTAGTTCCCTCGAGCAGTACTTC.

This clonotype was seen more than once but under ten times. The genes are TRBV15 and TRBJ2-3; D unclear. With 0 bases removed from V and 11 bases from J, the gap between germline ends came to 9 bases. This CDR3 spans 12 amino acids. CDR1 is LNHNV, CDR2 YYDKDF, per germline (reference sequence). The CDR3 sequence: CATSRDRQVQYF. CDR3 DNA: TGTGCCACCAGCAGAGATCGCCAGGTGCAGTATTTT. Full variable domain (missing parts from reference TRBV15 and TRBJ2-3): DAMVIQNPRYQVTQFGKPVTLSCSQTLNHNVMYWYQQKSSQAPKLLFHYYDKDFNNEADTPDNFQSRRPNTSFCFLDIRSPGLGDTAMYLCATSRDRQVQYFGPGTRLTVL.

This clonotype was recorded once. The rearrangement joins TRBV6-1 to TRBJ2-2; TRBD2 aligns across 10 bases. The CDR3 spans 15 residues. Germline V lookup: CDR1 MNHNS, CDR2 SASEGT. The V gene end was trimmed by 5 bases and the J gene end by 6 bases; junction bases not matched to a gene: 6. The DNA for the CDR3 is TGTGCCAGCAGTACCACCGGGACTAGCGCCGGGGAGCTGTTTTTT. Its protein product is CASSTTGTSAGELFF.

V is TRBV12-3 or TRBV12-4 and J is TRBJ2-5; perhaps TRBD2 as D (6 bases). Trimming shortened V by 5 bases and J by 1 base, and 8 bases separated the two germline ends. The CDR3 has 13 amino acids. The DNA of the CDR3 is TGTGCCAGCAGTCCGGGGGTCCAAGAGACCCAGTACTTC. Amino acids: CASSPGVQETQYF.

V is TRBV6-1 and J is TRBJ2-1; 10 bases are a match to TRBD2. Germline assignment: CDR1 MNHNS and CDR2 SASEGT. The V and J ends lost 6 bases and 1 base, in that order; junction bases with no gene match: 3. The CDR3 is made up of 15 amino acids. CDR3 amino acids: CASSLAGVSYNEQFF. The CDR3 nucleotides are TGTGCCAGCAGCCTAGCGGGAGTTTCCTACAATGAGCAGTTCTTC.

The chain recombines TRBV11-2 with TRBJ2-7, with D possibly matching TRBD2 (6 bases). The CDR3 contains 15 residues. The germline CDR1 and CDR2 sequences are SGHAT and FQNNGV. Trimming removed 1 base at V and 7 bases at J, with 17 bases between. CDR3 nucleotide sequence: TGTGCCAGCAGCTTAGGACTAGTGAGATCGGGAGAGCAGTACTTC. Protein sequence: CASSLGLVRSGEQYF.

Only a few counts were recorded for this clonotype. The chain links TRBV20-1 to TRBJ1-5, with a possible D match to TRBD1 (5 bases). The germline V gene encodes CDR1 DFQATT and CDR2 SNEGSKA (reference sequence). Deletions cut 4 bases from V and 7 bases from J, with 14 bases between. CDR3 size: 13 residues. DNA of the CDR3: TGCAGTGCTATCCAGGGTGGGGGACAGCCCCAGCATTTT. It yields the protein CSAIQGGGQPQHF.

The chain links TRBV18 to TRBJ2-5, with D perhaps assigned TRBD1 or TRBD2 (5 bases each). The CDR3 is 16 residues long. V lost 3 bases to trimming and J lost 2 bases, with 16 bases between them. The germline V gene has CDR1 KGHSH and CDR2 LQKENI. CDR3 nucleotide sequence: TGTGCCAGCTCACCCGGGGTCCCCGACAGACAAGAGACCCAGTACTTC. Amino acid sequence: CASSPGVPDRQETQYF.

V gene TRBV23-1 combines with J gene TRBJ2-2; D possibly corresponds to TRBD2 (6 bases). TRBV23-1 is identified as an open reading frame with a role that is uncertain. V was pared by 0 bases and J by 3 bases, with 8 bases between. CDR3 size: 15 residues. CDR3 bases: TGCGCCAGCAGTCAATCGGGGGGACACACCGGGGAGCTGTTTTTT. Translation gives CASSQSGGHTGELFF.

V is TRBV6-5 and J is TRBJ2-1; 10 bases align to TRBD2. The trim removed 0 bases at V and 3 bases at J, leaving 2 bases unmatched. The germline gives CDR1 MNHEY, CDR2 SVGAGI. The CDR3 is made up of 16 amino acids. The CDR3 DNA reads TGTGCCAGCAGTTACTCCGGGACTAGCGACTACAATGAGCAGTTCTTC. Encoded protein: CASSYSGTSDYNEQFF.

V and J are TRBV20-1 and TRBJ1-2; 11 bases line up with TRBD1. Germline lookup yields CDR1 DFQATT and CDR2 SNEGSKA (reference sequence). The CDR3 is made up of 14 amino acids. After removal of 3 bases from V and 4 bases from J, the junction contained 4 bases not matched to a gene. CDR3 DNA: TGCAGTGCTAGGGAGGACAGGGGGCTCTATGGCTACACCTTC. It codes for CSAREDRGLYGYTF.

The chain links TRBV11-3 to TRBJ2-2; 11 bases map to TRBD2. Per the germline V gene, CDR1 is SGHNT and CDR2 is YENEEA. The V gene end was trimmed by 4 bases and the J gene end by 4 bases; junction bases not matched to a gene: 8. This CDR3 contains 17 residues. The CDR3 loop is CASSSALAGGPTGELFF. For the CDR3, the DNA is TGTGCCAGCAGCTCCGCTTTAGCGGGAGGGCCCACCGGGGAGCTGTTTTTT.

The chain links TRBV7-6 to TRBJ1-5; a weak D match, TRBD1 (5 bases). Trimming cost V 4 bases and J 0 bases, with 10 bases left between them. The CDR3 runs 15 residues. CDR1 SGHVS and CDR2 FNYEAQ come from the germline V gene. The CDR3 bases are TGTGCCAGCAGCTCAGGGAGTCGTAGCAATCAGCCCCAGCATTTT. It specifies CASSSGSRSNQPQHF.

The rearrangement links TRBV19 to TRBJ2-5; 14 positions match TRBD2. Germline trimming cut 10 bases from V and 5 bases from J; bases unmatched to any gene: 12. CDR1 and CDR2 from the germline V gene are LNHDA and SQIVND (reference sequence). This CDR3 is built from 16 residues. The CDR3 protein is CATAEWTSGRRETQYF. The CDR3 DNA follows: TGTGCCACCGCAGAGTGGACTAGCGGGAGGAGGGAGACCCAGTACTTC.

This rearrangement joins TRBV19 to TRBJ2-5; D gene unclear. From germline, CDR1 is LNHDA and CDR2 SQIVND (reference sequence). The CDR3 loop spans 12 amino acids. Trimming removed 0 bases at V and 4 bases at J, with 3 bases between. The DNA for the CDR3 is TGTGCCAGTAGTATAGAGGGAGAGACCCAGTACTTC. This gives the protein CASSIEGETQYF.